Below, 5 T cell receptor beta chains from the same sample are listed, as sequenced in a study of blood T cells in healthy people across ages. A second about 7 to 11 cycle PCR used barcoded and J-beta primers. TCRdb reanalysed the 5' RACE reads using MiXCR and keeps one entry per CDR3 protein. The sample carries fewer than 600,000 distinct CDR3 sequences, 25% to 35% recorded once. Another study also made use of these data, one on T cells of mothers and their children.

Sequenced material: blood. Every receptor here comes from a boy between 2 and 10 years old in good health.

This chain connects TRBV9 to TRBJ2-7; D is perhaps TRBD1 (6 bases). V was shortened by 7 bases and J by 5 bases, with 13 bases between the two germline ends. The CDR3 has 12 residues. Germline V gene data show CDR1 as SGDLS and CDR2 as YYNGEE. CDR3 bases: TGTGCCAGCTCAGGTGGGGGCCACGAGCAGTACTTC. Protein: CASSGGGHEQYF.

This clonotype came up a few times. This chain connects TRBV6-1 to TRBJ2-7, with D possibly being TRBD1 (7 bases). This CDR3 contains 15 residues. Germline loops: CDR1 MNHNS, CDR2 SASEGT. Between the trimmed V and J ends, which lost 6 bases and 2 bases, there was a span of 17 bases. The CDR3 loop reads CASSAGQLPTYEQYF. CDR3 coding DNA: TGTGCCAGCAGCGCGGGACAGCTTCCCACCTACGAGCAGTACTTC.

Turning to this clonotype: One end of the junction is discordant with germline, which a read error may explain. The J gene is TRBJ2-3, the V gene TRBV12-3 or TRBV12-4, with no clear D. The CDR3 is 13 amino acids. The CDR3 here is CASSTERADAQYF. The CDR3 region has the DNA TGTGCCAGCAGCACTGAGAGAGCAGATGCGCAGTATTTT.

The chain employs TRBV5-1 and TRBJ2-5, with D perhaps matching TRBD1 (5 bases). The J call may not be correct, given that the DNA end is closer to TRBJ2-7. Germline loops: CDR1 SGHRS, CDR2 YFSETQ. This CDR3 has 12 residues. CDR3 protein: CASTSTRDEQYF. The DNA for the CDR3 is TGCGCCAGCACTTCCACCAGGGACGAGCAGTACTTC.

The chain uses TRBV20-1 and TRBJ2-7; D unresolved. Trimming took off 3 bases at V and 3 bases at J, with 6 bases between the two ends. This CDR3 has 11 amino acids. Germline V lookup: CDR1 DFQATT, CDR2 SNEGSKA (reference sequence). The CDR3 loop is CSARSDYEQYF. The CDR3, as DNA: TGCAGTGCTAGGTCGGACTACGAGCAGTACTTC.